The present entry profiles one T cell receptor beta chain with its context. No antigen is known for it. This sample was taken from a study of T cell clonality in common variable immunodeficiency. Whole-study results and caveats: Shared TCRbeta clones were fewer between CVID subjects than controls. CVID subjects had higher TCRbeta clonality than healthy controls, most marked in about a third.

TCRdb's table, derived via immunoSEQ multiplex PCR, lists solely in-frame clones and lacks some. Altogether approximately 52,000 clones were found in the sample, and no singletons occur. Both groups were predominantly of Caucasian heritage. The sample comprised peripheral blood mononuclear cells. The receptor was isolated from a person aged 18 to 75 in good health.

This chain's CDR3 is CASSLVRQGARYEQFF. The CDR3 bases that were read are TGCGCCAGCAGCTTGGTTCGTCAGGGGGCTCGGTATGAG. The chain carries TRBV5-1 and TRBJ2-1; 8 bases agree with TRBD1. With the read ending 3 residues before the CDR3 end, the germline J gene is used to fill in that end. This CDR3 is built from 16 residues. Trimming removed 0 bases from V and 8 bases from J; junction bases left unmatched: 10. Germline V gene data show CDR1 as SGHRS and CDR2 as YFSETQ. Based on the CDR3 plus reference TRBV5-1 and TRBJ2-1, the full variable domain is KAGVTQTPRYLIKTRGQQVTLSCSPISGHRSVSWYQQTPGQGLQFLFEYFSETQRNKGNFPGRFSGRQFSNSRSEMNVSTLELGDSALYLCASSLVRQGARYEQFFGPGTRLTVL.